One T cell receptor beta chain is described in this entry. Its antigen is still unknown. This record belongs to a study of cytomegalovirus exposure and HLA in healthy donors. Study as a whole: An analysis done earlier identified roughly 120 million unique TCR beta sequences from about 179 million T cells.

PCR amplification relied on 60 Vbeta primers (plus 13 Jbeta primers). TCRdb's copy holds only in-frame clones and misses some; the assay was immunoSEQ multiplex PCR. The profile covers 140,000 to 150,000 clones, with roughly 80% appearing a single time and around 3.2% taken by the ten largest. Study-wide findings and caveats: TCR beta V- and J-gene trimming, according to a later analysis, was linked to a missense DCLRE1C variant. At a 0.05 false discovery rate, a later analysis found 15,000 to 20,000 TCR beta sequences to be associated with HLA alleles. Versus the roughly 690-donor mean, an Asian-associated ancestry cluster reportedly showed fewer N-insertions in a later analysis.

This CDR3 is 14 amino acids long. The V gene's germline CDR1 is PRHDT and CDR2 FYEKMQ (reference sequence). Trimming at V came to 4 bases and at J to 2 bases, leaving 4 bases not matched to a gene. Sequencing was carried out using PBMCs. The origin of this receptor is a female donor in good health and CMV-seronegative. The chain carries TRBV13 and TRBJ1-1, with 7 bases that match TRBD1. The CDR3 loop reads CASSSRQGNTEAFF. The CDR3 nucleotides read TGTGCCAGCAGCTCCCGACAGGGCAACACTGAAGCTTTCTTT.